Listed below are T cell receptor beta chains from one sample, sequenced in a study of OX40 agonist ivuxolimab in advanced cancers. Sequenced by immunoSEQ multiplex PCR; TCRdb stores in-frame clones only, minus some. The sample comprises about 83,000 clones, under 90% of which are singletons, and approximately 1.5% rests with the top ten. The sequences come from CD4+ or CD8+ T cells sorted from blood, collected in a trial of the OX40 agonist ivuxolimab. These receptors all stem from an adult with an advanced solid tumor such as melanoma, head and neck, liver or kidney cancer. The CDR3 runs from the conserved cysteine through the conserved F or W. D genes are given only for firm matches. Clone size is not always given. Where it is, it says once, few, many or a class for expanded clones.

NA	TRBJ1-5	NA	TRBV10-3	TGTGCCATCGGTCAGCCCCAGCATTTT	CAIGQPQHF
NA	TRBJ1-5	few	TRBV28	TGTGCCAGCAGTTTACCCTTCCGACCCAATCAGCCCCAGCATTTT	CASSLPFRPNQPQHF
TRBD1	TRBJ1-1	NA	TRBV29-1	TGCAGCGTTGGGGGGACAGGGGCGAACACTGAAGCTTTCTTT	CSVGGTGANTEAFF
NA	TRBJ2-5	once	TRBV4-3	TGCGCCAGCAGCCCAGACCCCAGAGGGGAGACCCAGTACTTC	CASSPDPRGETQYF
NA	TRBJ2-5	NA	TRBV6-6	TGTGCCAGCAGACCCGACTACCAAGAGACCCAGTACTTC	CASRPDYQETQYF
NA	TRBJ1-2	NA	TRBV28	TGTGCCAGCAGTTCCCCCCGCAGGTCGAGAGTCTATGGCTACACCTTC	CASSSPRRSRVYGYTF
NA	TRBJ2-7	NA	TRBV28	TGTGCCAGCAGTCCCACGCGGGACACCTCCTACGAGCAGTACTTC	CASSPTRDTSYEQYF
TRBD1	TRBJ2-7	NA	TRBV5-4	TGTGCCAGCAGCCACCGGGACAGGAGCTCCTACGAGCAGTACTTC	CASSHRDRSSYEQYF
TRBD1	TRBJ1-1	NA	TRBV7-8	TGTGCCAGCAGCTTACTGAACCGACAGGGGAACACTGAAGCTTTCTTT	CASSLLNRQGNTEAFF
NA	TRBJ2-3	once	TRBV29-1	TGCAGCGTGAAAGGGGGGAATCAAGATACGCAGTATTTT	CSVKGGNQDTQYF
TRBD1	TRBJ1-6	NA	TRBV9	TGTGCCAGCAGCGCTCGGACAGGGGGCGCGTATAATTCACCCCTCCACTTT	CASSARTGGAYNSPLHF
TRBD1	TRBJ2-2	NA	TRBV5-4	TGTGCCAGCAGCCCTGTATCGACAGGGGGCGCTGGCACCGGGGAGCTGTTTTTT	CASSPVSTGGAGTGELFF
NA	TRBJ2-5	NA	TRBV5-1	TGCGCCAGCAGCTTGGCCGAAGGTTCAGAGACCCAGTACTTC	CASSLAEGSETQYF
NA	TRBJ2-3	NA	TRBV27	TGTGCCAGCAGACCGAGGGGGTTCTCTAGCACAGATACGCAGTATTTT	CASRPRGFSSTDTQYF
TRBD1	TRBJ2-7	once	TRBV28	TGTGCCAGCAGCGGGGGGGGACAGGGGTTAGACGAGCAGTACTTC	CASSGGGQGLDEQYF
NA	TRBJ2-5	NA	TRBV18	TGTGCCAGCTCACCCCTCGGAGGGGCCCAAGAGACCCAGTACTTC	CASSPLGGAQETQYF
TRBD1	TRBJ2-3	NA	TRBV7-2	TGTGCCAGCAGCTTAGGCTACAGGGGGGATACGCAGTATTTT	CASSLGYRGDTQYF
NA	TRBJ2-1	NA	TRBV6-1	TGTGCCAGCAGATTAGACAGAACAAGCAATGAGCAGTTCTTC	CASRLDRTSNEQFF
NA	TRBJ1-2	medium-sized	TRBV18	TGTGCCAGCTCGCGCACGGGGGAACACAGGGCTGATGGCTACACCTTC	CASSRTGEHRADGYTF
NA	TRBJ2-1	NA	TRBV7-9	TGTGCCAGCAGCTCTGACGGTGGGGTGCAGTTCTTC	CASSSDGGVQFF
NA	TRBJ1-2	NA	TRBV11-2	TGTGCCAGCAGCTTTACAGGGAGTCGACAGGGCTACACCTTC	CASSFTGSRQGYTF
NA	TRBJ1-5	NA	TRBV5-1	TGCGCCAGCAGCTTGGCCCCCGGAGATCAGCCCCAGCATTTT	CASSLAPGDQPQHF
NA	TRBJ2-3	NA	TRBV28	TGTGCCAGCAGTCCCCCGACAGATACGCAGTATTTT	CASSPPTDTQYF
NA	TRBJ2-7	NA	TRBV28	TGTGCCAGCAGACCGCATGGCGACCCCTCTTCCAAGCAGTACTTC	CASRPHGDPSSKQYF
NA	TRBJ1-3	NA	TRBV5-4	TGTGCCAGCAGCGCTGTAAGCTCTGGAAACACCATATATTTT	CASSAVSSGNTIYF
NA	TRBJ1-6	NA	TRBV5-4	TGTGCCAGCAGCTTGGAGGCAGGGAGAGGAGTATCACCCCTCCACTTT	CASSLEAGRGVSPLHF
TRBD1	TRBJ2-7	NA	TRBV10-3	TGTGCCATCAGTGAGTCGTTAATAACAGGGGTTCTGGGGGAGCAGTACTTC	CAISESLITGVLGEQYF
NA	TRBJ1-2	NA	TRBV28	TGTGCCAGCAGACGGGGCGCCGGTTCCGCTGGCTACACCTTC	CASRRGAGSAGYTF
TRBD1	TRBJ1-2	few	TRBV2	TGTGCCAGCAGTGTGGACAGGCGACTTAACTATGGCTACACCTTC	CASSVDRRLNYGYTF
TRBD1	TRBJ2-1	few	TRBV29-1	TGCAGCGTTGACTCCCCTGACAGGGTATACAATGAGCAGTTCTTC	CSVDSPDRVYNEQFF
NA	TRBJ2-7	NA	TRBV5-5	TGTGCCAGCAGCCCTAGACAGTACGACTACGAGCAGTACTTC	CASSPRQYDYEQYF
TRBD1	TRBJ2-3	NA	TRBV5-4	TGTGCCAGCAGCTCAGCAGGGGGCCGTAGCACAGATACGCAGTATTTT	CASSSAGGRSTDTQYF
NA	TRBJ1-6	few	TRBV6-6	TGTGCCAGTTCGACAAGCCCAGCCAGTAATTCACCCCTCCACTTT	CASSTSPASNSPLHF
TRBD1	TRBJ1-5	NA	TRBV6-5	TGTGCCAGCAGTCAGGACAGGGGGCATCAGCCCCAGCATTTT	CASSQDRGHQPQHF
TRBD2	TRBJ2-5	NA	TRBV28	TGTGCCAGCAGTTCTAGCGGGGATCGTGGAGAGACCCAGTACTTC	CASSSSGDRGETQYF
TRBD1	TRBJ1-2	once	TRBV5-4	TGTGCCAGCAGCAGGGGACAGCTAACCAACTATGGCTACACCTTC	CASSRGQLTNYGYTF
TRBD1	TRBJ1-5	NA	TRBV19	TGTGCCAGCCTACGGGACAGGGATAGCAATCAGCCCCAGCATTTT	CASLRDRDSNQPQHF
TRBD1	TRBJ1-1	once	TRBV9	TGTGCCAGCAGCCACAGGGGAGGTGGCACTGAAGCTTTCTTT	CASSHRGGGTEAFF
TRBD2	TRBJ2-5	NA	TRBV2	TGTGCCAGCACCAATCAGGGACTAGCGGACCAAGAGACCCAGTACTTC	CASTNQGLADQETQYF
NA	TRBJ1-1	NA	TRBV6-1	TGTGCCAGCAGGGAACTACAAGTCCTCACTGAAGCTTTCTTT	CASRELQVLTEAFF
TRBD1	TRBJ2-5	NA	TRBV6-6	TGTGCCAGCAGTCCGGGACAGGGGTTGGAGACCCAGTACTTC	CASSPGQGLETQYF
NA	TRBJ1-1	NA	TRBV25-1	TGTGCCAGCACCCCGGGCCGATACACTGAAGCTTTCTTT	CASTPGRYTEAFF